A single sample gave rise to the 24 T cell receptor beta chains below, sequenced in a study of identical twins (dated by TCRdb to the mid-2010s). Libraries were constructed by 5' RACE. The reads were generated on an Illumina HiSeq 2000. TCRdb reprocessed the public reads (quality trimming at Q25 with fastp, clone calling with MiXCR) and kept in-frame beta chains. When rows share a CDR3 protein, they turn into one entry using the most common DNA and genes. This sample holds around 530,000 distinct CDR3 sequences; 12% to 15% were observed only once. Roughly 0.46% of the sample lies in the top ten. This same sample was also part of a study on yellow fever vaccine responses in identical twins.

Sequenced: CD4+ T cells sorted from blood. All receptors derive from a woman between 18 and 30 years old in good health.

The rearrangement links TRBV6-5 to TRBJ1-1; 7 positions agree with TRBD1. There are 15 residues in the CDR3. Germline trimming cut 2 bases from V and 3 bases from J; bases unmatched to any gene: 6. Germline lookup yields CDR1 MNHEY and CDR2 SVGAGI. Here the CDR3 DNA reads TGTGCCAGCAGTTACGCGGGGACAGCCTACACTGAAGCTTTCTTT. This encodes CASSYAGTAYTEAFF.

CDR3 amino acids: CASSLGAGATNEKLFF. In nucleotides, the CDR3 is TGTGCCAGCAGCCTCGGTGCAGGCGCAACTAATGAAAAACTGTTTTTT. V is TRBV5-5 and J is TRBJ1-4, with D uncertain. Germline CDR1 SGHKS, CDR2 YYEKEE (reference sequence). V gave up 4 bases and J gave up 0 bases, with 13 bases separating them. The CDR3 spans 16 residues.

Concerning this clonotype itself: A read error may explain this, as a much larger clone is one base away. The chain employs TRBV4-2 and TRBJ2-1; D is undetermined. Looked up from germline, CDR1 is LGHNA and CDR2 is YNFKEQ. The CDR3 consists of 14 residues. V was trimmed by 1 base and J by 8 bases, leaving 12 bases between them. This CDR3 is CASSQVGLNDEQFF. DNA of the CDR3: TGTGCCAGCAGCCAAGTGGGTCTTAACGATGAGCAGTTCTTC.

This clonotype turned up a few times. J is TRBJ1-4 and V is TRBV28; D gene uncertain. This CDR3 is built from 13 residues. V dropped 5 bases and J dropped 5 bases, with 9 bases sitting between them. Germline lookup yields CDR1 MDHEN and CDR2 SYDVKM. The CDR3 sequence: CASSPGRNEKLFF. As DNA, the CDR3 is TGTGCCAGCAGTCCTGGAAGAAATGAAAAACTGTTTTTT.

This rearrangement joins TRBV3-1 to TRBJ2-1; 10 bases agree with TRBD1. CDR1 is LGHDT, CDR2 YNNKEL, per germline (reference sequence). V was pared by 5 bases and J by 9 bases, with 7 bases of the junction left unmatched. This CDR3 is 14 amino acids long. This chain's CDR3 is CASSGTGAFGEQFF. CDR3 in DNA: TGTGCCAGCAGCGGGACAGGGGCTTTCGGTGAGCAGTTCTTC.

This clonotype was seen more than once but under ten times. This rearrangement joins TRBV4-1 to TRBJ2-2, with TRBD2 matching 12 bases. This CDR3 has 19 residues. CDR1 MGHRA and CDR2 YSYEKL come from the germline V gene. The V and J ends lost 0 bases and 6 bases, in that order; junction bases with no gene match: 11. The CDR3, as DNA: TGCGCCAGCAGCCAAGATCTTCCTAGCGGGAGGGCCATTTCCGGGGAGCTGTTTTTT. Protein product: CASSQDLPSGRAISGELFF.

The CDR3 protein is CASSQGLAADTQYF. The CDR3 DNA is TGCGCCAGCAGCCAAGGACTGGCCGCAGATACGCAGTATTTT. The chain links TRBV4-1 to TRBJ2-3; D is undetermined. The CDR3 runs 14 residues. Germline CDR1 and CDR2: MGHRA and YSYEKL. Trimming took 1 base from V and 4 from J, leaving 9 bases between them.

This clonotype was detected a few times. The chain links TRBV2 to TRBJ1-5; TRBD1 agrees at 8 bases. V lost 7 bases to trimming and J lost 7 bases; unmatched junction nucleotides: 3. The V gene's germline CDR1 is SNHLY and CDR2 FYNNEI. The CDR3 is 12 residues long. As DNA, the CDR3 is TGTGCCAGCACTGACAGGGGCCAGCCCCAGCATTTT. It specifies CASTDRGQPQHF.

This clonotype has just a few counts. The CDR3 DNA reads TGTGCCAGCAGCGCGGGACAGCTTTCCTACAATGAGCAGTTCTTC. This gives the protein CASSAGQLSYNEQFF. This chain connects TRBV5-4 to TRBJ2-1, with D tentatively TRBD1 (7 bases). The CDR3 is made up of 15 amino acids. With 4 bases removed from V and 1 base from J, the gap between germline ends came to 12 bases. Germline V CDR1 and CDR2: SGHNT, YYREEE (reference sequence).

The J gene is TRBJ2-3, the V gene TRBV5-1; tentative D call: TRBD1 (5 bases). Per germline, CDR1 SGHRS and CDR2 YFSETQ. CDR3 length equals 15 residues. V was shortened by 4 bases and J by 0 bases, with 12 bases between the two germline ends. The CDR3 nucleotides are TGCGCCAGCAGCCGCGGACACGTTAGCACAGATACGCAGTATTTT. This gives the protein CASSRGHVSTDTQYF.

The genes are TRBV10-1 and TRBJ2-7; 7 bases map to TRBD2. CDR3 size: 16 residues. Trimming took 0 bases from V and 6 from J; bases not matched to a gene: 11. CDR1 and CDR2 (germline): WNHNN, SYGVQD (reference sequence). Here the CDR3 reads CASSESSGGSQVEQYF. CDR3 DNA: TGCGCCAGCAGTGAGTCCTCTGGCGGGAGTCAGGTCGAGCAGTACTTC.

The chain couples TRBV29-1 to TRBJ2-3; the match to TRBD1 covers 9 bases. This CDR3 has 14 residues. Trimming removed 6 bases from V and 6 bases from J; junction bases left unmatched: 10. Per germline, CDR1 SQVTM and CDR2 ANQGSEA. This CDR3 is CSVPGQGPSDTQYF. The CDR3 DNA sequence: TGCAGCGTCCCGGGACAGGGACCCTCCGATACGCAGTATTTT.

The chain joins TRBV3-1 to TRBJ1-5; D is ambiguous. CDR1 is LGHDT, CDR2 YNNKEL, per germline (reference sequence). Trimming removed 4 bases at V and 0 bases at J, with 10 bases between. CDR3 length: 15 residues. This CDR3 is CASSPRAGSNQPQHF. CDR3 DNA sequence: TGTGCCAGCAGCCCGCGGGCAGGTAGCAATCAGCCCCAGCATTTT.

Ten or more counts support this clonotype. The rearrangement uses TRBV6-1 and TRBJ1-5; TRBD1 aligns across 7 bases. Losses at the gene ends were 5 bases for V and 2 bases for J; bases not matched to a gene: 6. The CDR3 runs to 15 residues. The germline CDR1 and CDR2 sequences are MNHNS and SASEGT. CDR3 amino acids: CASSRTGRGNQPQHF. CDR3 nucleotide sequence: TGTGCCAGCAGTAGGACAGGAAGGGGCAATCAGCCCCAGCATTTT.

This clonotype appeared a few times. This chain links TRBV10-3 with TRBJ1-1; no firm D call. Per germline, CDR1 ENHRY and CDR2 SYGVKD. The CDR3 has 14 amino acids. Trimming shortened V by 3 bases and J by 2 bases, and 10 bases separated the two germline ends. CDR3 coding DNA: TGTGCCATCAGTGATACGGTGTATAACACTGAAGCTTTCTTT. Amino acids: CAISDTVYNTEAFF.

Concerning this clonotype itself: A read error is possible here, since a much larger clone lies one base away. The chain is built from TRBV10-2 and TRBJ2-3, with 11 bases fitting TRBD2. Germline CDR1 WSHSY, CDR2 SAAADI. The CDR3 contains 14 residues. Losses at the gene ends were 6 bases for V and 4 bases for J; bases not matched to a gene: 3. The CDR3 DNA reads as TGCGCCAGCAGACTAGCGGGGGCCGCAGATACGCAGTATTTT. It is translated as CASRLAGAADTQYF.

This clonotype appeared a few times. The chain links TRBV12-3 or TRBV12-4 to TRBJ2-7, with no clear D. CDR3 size: 13 residues. V lost 7 bases and J 2 bases, leaving 12 bases between the germline ends. For the CDR3, the DNA is TGTGCCAGCACATCCGAGCCCCCCTACGAGCAGTACGTC. It codes for CASTSEPPYEQYV.

The chain recombines TRBV6-4 with TRBJ1-1; D is uncertain. Germline CDR1 reads MRHNA; CDR2 reads SNTAGT. The CDR3 spans 16 residues. V was shortened by 2 bases and J by 1 base, with 14 bases between the two germline ends. In nucleotides, the CDR3 is TGTGCCAGCAGTGACACGCAGAAGATCGGGAACACTGAAGCTTTCTTT. Translating gives CASSDTQKIGNTEAFF.

V usage is TRBV7-2 and J usage is TRBJ2-3; D gene uncertain. From germline, CDR1 is SGHTA and CDR2 FQGNSA. There are 13 residues in the CDR3. V dropped 5 bases and J dropped 6 bases, with 12 bases sitting between them. The CDR3 loop is CASSLDHTDTQYF. CDR3 nucleotides: TGTGCCAGCAGCCTCGACCATACGGATACGCAGTATTTT.

This clonotype has just a few counts. CDR3: CASSLAPQGAANTGELFF. DNA of the CDR3: TGTGCCAGCAGCTTAGCTCCTCAGGGTGCGGCGAACACCGGGGAGCTGTTTTTT. The genes are TRBV7-2 and TRBJ2-2; tentatively, D is TRBD1 (5 bases). Germline loops: CDR1 SGHTA, CDR2 FQGNSA. Trimming took off 0 bases at V and 0 bases at J, with 14 bases between the two ends. The CDR3 totals 18 residues.

This clonotype was seen a few times. V is TRBV12-3 or TRBV12-4 and J is TRBJ2-7; a weak D match, TRBD1 (5 bases). This CDR3 region has 14 residues. Trimming took 3 bases from V and 3 from J, leaving 12 bases between them. As DNA, the CDR3 is TGTGCCAGCAGTTTTGGCCAGGGCGACTACGAGCAGTACTTC. Protein: CASSFGQGDYEQYF.

This clonotype occurred a few times. V gene TRBV9 combines with J gene TRBJ2-5; 7 nucleotides line up with TRBD1. CDR3 length: 17 amino acids. Trimming at V came to 0 bases and at J to 5 bases, leaving 13 bases not matched to a gene. Germline CDR1 and CDR2: SGDLS and YYNGEE. The CDR3 region is CASSVGGRGSEWETQYF. For the CDR3, the DNA is TGTGCCAGCAGCGTAGGTGGCAGGGGGAGTGAATGGGAGACCCAGTACTTC. Based on the CDR3 plus reference TRBV9 and TRBJ2-5, the full variable domain is DSGVTQTPKHLITATGQRVTLRCSPRSGDLSVYWYQQSLDQGLQFLIQYYNGEERAKGNILERFSAQQFPDLHSELNLSSLELGDSALYFCASSVGGRGSEWETQYFGPGTRLLVL.

The chain joins TRBV2 to TRBJ2-5, with 9 bases fitting TRBD1. The germline V gene has CDR1 SNHLY and CDR2 FYNNEI. CDR3 length equals 15 residues. J was trimmed by 5 bases and V by 5 bases; bases with no gene match: 9. CDR3 region: CASSTGTGIWETQYF. In DNA, the CDR3 is TGTGCCAGCAGTACCGGGACAGGGATCTGGGAGACCCAGTACTTC. Based on the CDR3 plus reference TRBV2 and TRBJ2-5, the full variable domain is EPEVTQTPSHQVTQMGQEVILRCVPISNHLYFYWYRQILGQKVEFLVSFYNNEISEKSEIFDDQFSVERPDGSNFTLKIRSTKLEDSAMYFCASSTGTGIWETQYFGPGTRLLVL.

This clonotype was seen only a few times. The rearrangement links TRBV28 to TRBJ2-3; no clear D gene. V was cut by 2 bases and J by 4 bases, with 7 bases left in between. The CDR3 contains 13 residues. CDR1 and CDR2 from the germline V gene are MDHEN and SYDVKM. The CDR3 DNA reads as TGTGCCAGCAGTTTAGGTTGGGCAGATACGCAGTATTTT. Residues: CASSLGWADTQYF.